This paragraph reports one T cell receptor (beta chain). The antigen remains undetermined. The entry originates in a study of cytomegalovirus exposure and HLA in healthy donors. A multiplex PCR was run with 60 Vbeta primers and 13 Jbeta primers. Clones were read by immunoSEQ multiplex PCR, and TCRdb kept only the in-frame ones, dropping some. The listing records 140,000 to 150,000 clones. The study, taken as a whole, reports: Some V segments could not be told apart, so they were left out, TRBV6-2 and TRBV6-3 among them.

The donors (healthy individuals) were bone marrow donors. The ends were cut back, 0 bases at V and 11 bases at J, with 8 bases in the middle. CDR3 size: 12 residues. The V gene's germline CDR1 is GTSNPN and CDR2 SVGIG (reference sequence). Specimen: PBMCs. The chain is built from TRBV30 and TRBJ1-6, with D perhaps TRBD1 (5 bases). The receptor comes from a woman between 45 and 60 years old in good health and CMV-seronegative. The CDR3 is CAWSVRGPPLHF. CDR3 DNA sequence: TGTGCCTGGAGTGTTAGGGGCCCACCCCTCCACTTT.